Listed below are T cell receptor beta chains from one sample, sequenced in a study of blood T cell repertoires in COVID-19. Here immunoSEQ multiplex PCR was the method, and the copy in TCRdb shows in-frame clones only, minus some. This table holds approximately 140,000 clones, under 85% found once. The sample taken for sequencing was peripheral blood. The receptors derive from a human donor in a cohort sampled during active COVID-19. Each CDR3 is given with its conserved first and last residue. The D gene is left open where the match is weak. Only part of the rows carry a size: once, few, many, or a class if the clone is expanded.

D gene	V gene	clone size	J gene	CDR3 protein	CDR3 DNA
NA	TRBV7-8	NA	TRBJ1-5	CASRPGYKSNQPQHF	TGTGCCAGCCGTCCAGGGTACAAGAGCAATCAGCCCCAGCATTTT
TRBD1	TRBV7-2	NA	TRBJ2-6	CASSLGQGASGANVLTF	TGTGCCAGCAGCCTGGGACAGGGGGCGAGTGGGGCCAACGTCCTGACTTTC
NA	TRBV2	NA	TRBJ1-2	CASSEGLWGRRNYGYTF	TGTGCCAGCAGTGAAGGGCTTTGGGGCAGGCGGAACTATGGCTACACCTTC
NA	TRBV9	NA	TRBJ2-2	CASSVDGRTAGELFF	TGTGCCAGCAGCGTAGACGGCAGGACTGCCGGGGAGCTGTTTTTT
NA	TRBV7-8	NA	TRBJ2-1	CASSLARTAQEQFF	TGTGCCAGCAGCTTAGCGCGGACAGCCCAGGAGCAGTTCTTC
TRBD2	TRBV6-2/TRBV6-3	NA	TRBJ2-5	CASSYPGTSGQETQYF	TGTGCCAGCAGTTATCCCGGGACTAGCGGACAAGAGACCCAGTACTTC
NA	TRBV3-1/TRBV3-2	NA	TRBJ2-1	CASSRISNEQFF	TGTGCCAGCAGTCGAATTAGCAATGAGCAGTTCTTC
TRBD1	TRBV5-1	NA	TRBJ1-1	CASSGGTGFSAFF	TGCGCCAGCAGCGGCGGGACAGGGTTTAGCGCTTTCTTT
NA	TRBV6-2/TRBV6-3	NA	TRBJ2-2	CASSSLGVTGELFF	TGTGCCAGCAGTAGCCTAGGGGTCACCGGGGAGCTGTTTTTT
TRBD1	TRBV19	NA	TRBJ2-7	CASSPEVGQGPNPVWEQYF	TGTGCCAGTAGCCCTGAAGTCGGACAGGGGCCTAACCCCGTCTGGGAGCAGTACTTC
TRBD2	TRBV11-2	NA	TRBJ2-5	CASSLVPGGETQYF	TGTGCCAGCAGCTTAGTGCCGGGGGGGGAGACCCAGTACTTC
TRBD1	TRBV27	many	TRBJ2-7	CASSAGQGTRAEQYF	TGTGCCAGCAGTGCGGGACAGGGTACTCGGGCCGAGCAGTACTTC
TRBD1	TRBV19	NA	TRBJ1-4	CASSDDRGETNEKLFF	TGTGCCAGTAGTGACGACAGGGGGGAAACTAATGAAAAACTGTTTTTT
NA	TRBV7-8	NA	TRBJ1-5	CASSFRGQSQHF	TGTGCCAGCAGCTTCCGTGGACAGTCCCAGCATTTT
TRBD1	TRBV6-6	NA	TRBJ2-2	CASNIRDRGGTGELFF	TGTGCCAGCAATATCCGGGACAGGGGAGGGACCGGGGAGCTGTTTTTT
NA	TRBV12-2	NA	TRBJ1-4	CASRFPGDSANEKLFF	TGTGCAAGTCGCTTTCCCGGGGACAGCGCTAATGAAAAACTGTTTTTT
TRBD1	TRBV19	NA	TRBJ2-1	CASSSNSQGVGSTFF	TGTGCCAGTAGTTCGAACTCCCAGGGGGTAGGGTCCACGTTCTTC
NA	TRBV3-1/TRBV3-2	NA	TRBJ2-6	CASSQQPGWDSGANVLTF	TGTGCCAGCAGCCAACAACCGGGATGGGACTCTGGGGCCAACGTCCTGACTTTC
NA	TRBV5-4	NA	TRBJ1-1	CASSPATGVNTEAFF	TGTGCCAGCAGCCCCGCAACCGGGGTGAACACTGAAGCTTTCTTT
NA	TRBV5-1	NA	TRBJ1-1	CASSSTRELTEAFF	TGCGCCAGCAGCTCCACCAGGGAATTAACTGAAGCTTTCTTT
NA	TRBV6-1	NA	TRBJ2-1	CASSEVDRSSYNEQFF	TGTGCCAGCAGTGAAGTTGACAGGAGCTCCTACAATGAGCAGTTCTTC
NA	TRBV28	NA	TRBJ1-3	CASSPAGGTSGNTIYF	TGTGCCAGCAGCCCCGCCGGGGGGACCTCTGGAAACACCATATATTTT
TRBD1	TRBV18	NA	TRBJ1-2	CASSLGTVNTF	TGTGCCAGCTCACTCGGGACAGTCAACACCTTC
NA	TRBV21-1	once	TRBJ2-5	CASSKRRTSGSETQYF	TGTGCCAGCAGCAAAAGACGGACTAGCGGCTCGGAGACCCAGTACTTC
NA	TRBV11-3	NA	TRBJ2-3	CASSVRTGTDTQYF	TGTGCCAGCAGTGTCAGGACTGGCACAGATACGCAGTATTTT
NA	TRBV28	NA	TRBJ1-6	CASSVQGSSYNSPLHF	TGTGCCAGCAGTGTACAGGGAAGCTCCTATAATTCACCCCTCCACTTT
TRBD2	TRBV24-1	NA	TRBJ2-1	CATSDFGGRAYNEQFF	TGTGCCACCAGTGATTTCGGCGGGAGGGCCTACAATGAGCAGTTCTTC
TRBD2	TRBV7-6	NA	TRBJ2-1	CASSLSRAGGGNEQFF	TGTGCCAGCAGCTTATCCAGAGCGGGGGGAGGCAATGAGCAGTTCTTC
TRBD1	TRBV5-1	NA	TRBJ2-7	CASSVGQGAGEQYF	TGCGCCAGCAGCGTGGGACAGGGGGCTGGAGAGCAGTACTTC
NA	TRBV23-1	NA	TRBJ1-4	CASSHLGQSTNEKLFF	TGCGCCAGCAGTCACCTTGGACAGTCAACTAATGAAAAACTGTTTTTT
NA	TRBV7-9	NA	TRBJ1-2	CASSLGRAGSGYTF	TGTGCCAGCAGCCTAGGGAGGGCAGGGAGCGGCTACACCTTC
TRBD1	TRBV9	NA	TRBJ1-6	CASSPGGAYNSPLHF	TGTGCCAGCTCACCAGGGGGCGCGTATAATTCACCCCTCCACTTT
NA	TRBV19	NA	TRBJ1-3	CASSIATRDTIYF	TGTGCCAGTAGTATAGCCACGAGGGACACCATATATTTT
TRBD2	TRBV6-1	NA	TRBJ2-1	CASSEFRLTSRRINEQFF	TGTGCCAGCAGTGAATTTAGGTTGACTAGCCGACGAATCAATGAGCAGTTCTTC
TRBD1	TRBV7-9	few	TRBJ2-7	CASSLSSTGVYEQYF	TGTGCCAGCAGCTTATCCTCTACAGGGGTCTACGAGCAGTACTTC